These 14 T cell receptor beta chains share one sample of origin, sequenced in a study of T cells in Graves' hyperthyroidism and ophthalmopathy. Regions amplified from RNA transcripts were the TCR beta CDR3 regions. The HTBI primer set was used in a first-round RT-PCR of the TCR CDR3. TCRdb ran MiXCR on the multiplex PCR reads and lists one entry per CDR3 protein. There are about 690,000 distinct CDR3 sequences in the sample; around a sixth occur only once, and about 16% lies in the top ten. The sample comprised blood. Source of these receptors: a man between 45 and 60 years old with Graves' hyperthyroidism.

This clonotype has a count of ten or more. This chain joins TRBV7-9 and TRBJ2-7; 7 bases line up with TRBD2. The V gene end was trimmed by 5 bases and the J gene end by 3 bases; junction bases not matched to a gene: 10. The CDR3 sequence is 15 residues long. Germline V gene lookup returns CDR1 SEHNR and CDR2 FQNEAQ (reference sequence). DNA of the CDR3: TGTGCCAGCAGCCCAAAGGGCGGGAGTGGCTACGAGCAGTACTTC. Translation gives CASSPKGGSGYEQYF.

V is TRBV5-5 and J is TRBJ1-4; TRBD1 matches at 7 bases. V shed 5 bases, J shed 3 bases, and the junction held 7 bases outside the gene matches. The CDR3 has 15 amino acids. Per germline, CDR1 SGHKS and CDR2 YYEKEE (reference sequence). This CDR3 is CASSRSGQPNEKLFF. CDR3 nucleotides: TGTGCCAGCAGTAGATCGGGACAGCCTAATGAAAAACTGTTTTTT.

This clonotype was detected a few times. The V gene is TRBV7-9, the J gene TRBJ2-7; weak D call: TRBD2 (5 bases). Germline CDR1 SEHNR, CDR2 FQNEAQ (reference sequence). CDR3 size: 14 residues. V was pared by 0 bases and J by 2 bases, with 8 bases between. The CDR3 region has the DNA TGTGCCAGCAGCTTAGCGGAGGCGCCCTACGAGCAGTACTTC. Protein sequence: CASSLAEAPYEQYF.

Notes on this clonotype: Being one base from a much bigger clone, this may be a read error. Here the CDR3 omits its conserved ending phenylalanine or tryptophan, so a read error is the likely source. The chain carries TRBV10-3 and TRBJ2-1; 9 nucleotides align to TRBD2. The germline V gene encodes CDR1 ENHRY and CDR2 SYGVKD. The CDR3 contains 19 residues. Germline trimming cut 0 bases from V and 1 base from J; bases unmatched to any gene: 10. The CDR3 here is CAISESRGLSGGSYNEQFL. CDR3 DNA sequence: TGTGCCATCAGTGAGTCTCGGGGGCTTAGCGGGGGTTCCTACAATGAGCAGTTCCTC.

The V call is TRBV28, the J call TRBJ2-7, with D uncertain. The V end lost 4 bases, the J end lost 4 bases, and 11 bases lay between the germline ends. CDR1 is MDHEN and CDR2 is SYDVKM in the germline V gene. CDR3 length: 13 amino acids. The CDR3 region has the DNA TGTGCCAGCAGTTATGGGATTCTTTACGAGCAGTACTTC. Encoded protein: CASSYGILYEQYF. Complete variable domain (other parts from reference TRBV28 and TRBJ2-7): DVKVTQSSRYLVKRTGEKVFLECVQDMDHENMFWYRQDPGLGLRLIYFSYDVKMKEKGDIPEGYSVSREKKERFSLILESASTNQTSMYLCASSYGILYEQYFGPGTRLTVT.

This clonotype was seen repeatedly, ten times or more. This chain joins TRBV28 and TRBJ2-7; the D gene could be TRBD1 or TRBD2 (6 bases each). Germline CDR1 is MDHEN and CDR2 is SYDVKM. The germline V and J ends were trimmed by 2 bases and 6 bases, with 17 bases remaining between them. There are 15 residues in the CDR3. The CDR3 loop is CASSLPGGTVTEQYF. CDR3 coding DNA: TGTGCCAGCAGTTTACCCGGGGGCACGGTGACCGAGCAGTACTTC.

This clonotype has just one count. The DNA of the CDR3 is TGTGCCAGCAGTTTGACGGCAGGAGGTGGAACTGAAGCTTTCTTT. Its translation: CASSLTAGGGTEAFF. This chain connects TRBV27 to TRBJ1-1; D uncertain. There are 15 residues in the CDR3. From germline, CDR1 is MNHEY and CDR2 SMNVEV (reference sequence). With 3 bases removed from V and 5 bases from J, the gap between germline ends came to 16 bases.

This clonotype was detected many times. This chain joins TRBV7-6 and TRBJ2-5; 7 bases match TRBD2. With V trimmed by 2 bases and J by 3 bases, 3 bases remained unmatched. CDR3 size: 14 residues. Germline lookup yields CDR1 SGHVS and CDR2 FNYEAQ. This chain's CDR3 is CASSLRGVEETQYF. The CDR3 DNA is TGTGCCAGCAGCTTACGGGGGGTCGAAGAGACCCAGTACTTC.

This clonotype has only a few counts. Here the CDR3 DNA reads TGTGCCAGCAGTAAGACAGGCCTCTATGGCTACACCTTC. Amino acid sequence: CASSKTGLYGYTF. The V call is TRBV6-1, the J call TRBJ1-2; a weak D match, TRBD1 (6 bases). CDR1 and CDR2 (germline): MNHNS, SASEGT. The germline V and J ends were trimmed by 5 bases and 4 bases, with 11 bases remaining between them. The CDR3 is made up of 13 amino acids.

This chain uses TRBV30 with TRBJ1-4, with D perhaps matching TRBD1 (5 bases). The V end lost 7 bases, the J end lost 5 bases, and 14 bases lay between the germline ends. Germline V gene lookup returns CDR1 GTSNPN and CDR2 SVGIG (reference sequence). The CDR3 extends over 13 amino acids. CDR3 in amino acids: CASTGTVNEKLFF. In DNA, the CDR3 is TGTGCCTCCACCGGGACCGTGAATGAAAAACTGTTTTTT.

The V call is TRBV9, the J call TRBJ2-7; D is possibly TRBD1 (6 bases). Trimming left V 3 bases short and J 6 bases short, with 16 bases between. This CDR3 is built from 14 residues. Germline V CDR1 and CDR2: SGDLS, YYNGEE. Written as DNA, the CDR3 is TGTGCCAGCAGCGCTACAACAGGGACCGCCGAGCAGTACTTC. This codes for CASSATTGTAEQYF.

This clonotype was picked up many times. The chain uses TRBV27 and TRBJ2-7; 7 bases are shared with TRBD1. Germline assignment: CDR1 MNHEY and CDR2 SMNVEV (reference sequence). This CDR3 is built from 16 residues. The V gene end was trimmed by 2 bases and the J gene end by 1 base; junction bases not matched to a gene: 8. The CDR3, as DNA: TGTGCCAGCAGTTTACTGGGACAGACTTATTCCTACGAGCAGTACTTC. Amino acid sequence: CASSLLGQTYSYEQYF.

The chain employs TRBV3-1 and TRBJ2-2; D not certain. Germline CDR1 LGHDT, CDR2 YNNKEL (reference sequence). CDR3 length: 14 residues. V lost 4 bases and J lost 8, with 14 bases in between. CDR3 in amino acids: CASSLYSSRGELFF. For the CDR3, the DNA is TGTGCCAGCAGCCTATACAGCTCCCGGGGGGAGCTGTTTTTT.

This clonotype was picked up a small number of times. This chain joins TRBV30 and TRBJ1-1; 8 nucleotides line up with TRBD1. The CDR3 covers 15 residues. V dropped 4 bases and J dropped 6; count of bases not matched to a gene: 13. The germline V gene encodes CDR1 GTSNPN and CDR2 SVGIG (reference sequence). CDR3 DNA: TGTGCCTGGAACTCACACGGACAGGGAGTAGCTGAAGCTTTCTTT. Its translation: CAWNSHGQGVAEAFF.